The 15 T cell receptor beta chains listed next were all sequenced from one sample in a study of cytomegalovirus exposure and HLA in healthy donors. TCRdb's table, derived via immunoSEQ multiplex PCR, lists solely in-frame clones and lacks some. The profile shows about 170,000 clones, around nine tenths of them singletons. Sample: PBMCs. These receptors were obtained from a woman aged 30 to 39 in good health and CMV-seronegative.

This clone has a single count. The CDR3 DNA sequence: TGCGCCAGCAGACAGGGGGCAGACACTGAAGCTTTCTTT. It codes for CASRQGADTEAFF. This sequence joins TRBV5-1 and TRBJ1-1; TRBD1 matches at 9 bases. In germline, CDR1 is SGHRS, CDR2 YFSETQ. The ends lost 5 bases at V and 3 bases at J; junction bases unmatched: 2. The CDR3 totals 13 residues.

The rearrangement links TRBV7-6 to TRBJ2-7; 10 nucleotides align to TRBD1. After removal of 4 bases from V and 6 bases from J, the junction contained 6 bases not matched to a gene. This CDR3 comprises 14 residues. Germline CDR1 SGHVS, CDR2 FNYEAQ. For the CDR3, the DNA is TGTGCCAGCAGCTCCCCCGGGACAGGGGTCGAGCAGTACTTC. Translation: CASSSPGTGVEQYF. The whole variable domain, remainder taken from reference TRBV7-6 and TRBJ2-7, is GAGVSQSPRYKVTKRGQDVALRCDPISGHVSLYWYRQALGQGPEFLTYFNYEAQQDKSGLPNDRFSAERPEGSISTLTIQRTEQRDSAMYRCASSSPGTGVEQYFGPGTRLTVT.

V and J are TRBV6-5 and TRBJ2-1, with a weak D call TRBD1 (6 bases). Germline V gives CDR1 MNHEY, CDR2 SVGAGI. With 0 bases removed from V and 2 bases from J, the gap between germline ends came to 11 bases. The CDR3 contains 16 residues. CDR3 sequence reads: CASSYSGGPPYNEQFF. In DNA, the CDR3 is TGTGCCAGCAGTTACTCTGGGGGCCCTCCCTACAATGAGCAGTTCTTC.

This sequence joins TRBV5-4 and TRBJ1-2; TRBD1 might be the D (6 bases). Trimming removed 6 bases at V and 6 bases at J, with 18 bases between. The CDR3 length is 14 residues. Germline V lookup: CDR1 SGHNT, CDR2 YYREEE (reference sequence). Here the CDR3 DNA reads TGTGCCAGCACCTGGGGGGGGGCGCGAAATGGCTACACCTTC. Amino acids: CASTWGGARNGYTF.

The chain joins TRBV4-1 to TRBJ1-2, with 7 bases matching TRBD1. The CDR3 totals 13 residues. Germline CDR1 MGHRA, CDR2 YSYEKL. V lost 7 bases to trimming and J lost 8 bases; unmatched junction nucleotides: 10. CDR3 region: CASNHAGTDGYTF. CDR3 coding DNA: TGCGCCAGCAATCACGCCGGGACAGACGGCTACACCTTC.

The V and J genes are TRBV7-2 and TRBJ1-4; TRBD1 agrees at 9 bases. From germline, CDR1 is SGHTA and CDR2 FQGNSA. CDR3 length equals 14 residues. J was trimmed by 8 bases and V by 5 bases; bases with no gene match: 6. CDR3 coding DNA: TGTGCCAGCAGCCAGGACAGGGGAGGGGAAAAACTGTTTTTT. The encoded protein is CASSQDRGGEKLFF.

About this clone itself: The same CDR3 arises from other DNA sequences in this sample as well. J is TRBJ2-7 and V is TRBV4-1; TRBD1 agrees at 10 bases. CDR3 size: 15 residues. Germline values: CDR1 MGHRA, CDR2 YSYEKL. The ends lost 1 base at V and 3 bases at J; junction bases unmatched: 3. CDR3 amino acids: CASSQAGTGDYEQYF. The CDR3 region has the DNA TGCGCCAGCAGCCAAGCCGGGACAGGGGACTACGAGCAGTACTTC.

DNA for the CDR3: TGTGCCAGCAGCGGGGACAGGGGCTCCTACAATGAGCAGTTCTTC. It is translated as CASSGDRGSYNEQFF. The V gene is TRBV2, the J gene TRBJ2-1, with 10 bases aligning to TRBD1. V gave up 6 bases and J gave up 0 bases; unmatched junction bases: 2. Germline values: CDR1 SNHLY, CDR2 FYNNEI. The CDR3 runs 15 residues.

The chain couples TRBV10-3 to TRBJ2-7; 9 bases are a match to TRBD2. Trimming took 4 bases from V and 3 from J; bases not matched to a gene: 1. Germline V gene sequence: CDR1 ENHRY, CDR2 SYGVKD. The CDR3 is made up of 13 amino acids. The CDR3 DNA reads as TGTGCCATCAGTGGCGGGGGGGACTACGAGCAGTACTTC. Translation: CAISGGGDYEQYF.

The V gene is TRBV5-4, the J gene TRBJ2-3; 8 nucleotides line up with TRBD2. This CDR3 comprises 17 residues. The V segment lost 1 base and the J segment 5 bases; nucleotides outside the gene matches: 12. Germline CDR1 is SGHNT and CDR2 is YYREEE (reference sequence). The CDR3 nucleotides are TGTGCCAGCAGCTTGAAGTCGGGGGGGCCGTCCGGAGATACGCAGTATTTT. The encoded protein is CASSLKSGGPSGDTQYF.

The rearrangement uses TRBV7-9 and TRBJ2-7; the match to TRBD2 covers 13 bases. The V gene end was trimmed by 5 bases and the J gene end by 1 base; junction bases not matched to a gene: 2. Germline V gene data show CDR1 as SEHNR and CDR2 as FQNEAQ (reference sequence). The CDR3 spans 15 residues. CDR3 DNA sequence: TGTGCCAGCAGCCTGACTAGCGGGGGGTCCTACGAGCAGTACTTC. Protein sequence: CASSLTSGGSYEQYF.

The V call is TRBV7-9, the J call TRBJ1-4, with D perhaps TRBD1 (5 bases). V was cut by 5 bases and J by 4 bases, with 8 bases left in between. Germline V gives CDR1 SEHNR, CDR2 FQNEAQ (reference sequence). This CDR3 has 13 amino acids. CDR3: CASSPDSNEKLFF. CDR3 in DNA: TGTGCCAGCAGCCCTGACAGTAATGAAAAACTGTTTTTT. The complete variable domain, with remaining parts taken from reference TRBV7-9 and TRBJ1-4, reads DTGVSQNPRHKITKRGQNVTFRCDPISEHNRLYWYRQTLGQGPEFLTYFQNEAQLEKSRLLSDRFSAERPKGSFSTLEIQRTEQGDSAMYLCASSPDSNEKLFFGSGTQLSVL.

The chain employs TRBV19 and TRBJ1-5; no firm D call. Trimming removed 4 bases from V and 3 bases from J, with 7 bases in between. From germline, CDR1 is LNHDA and CDR2 SQIVND (reference sequence). The CDR3 has 13 amino acids. Here the CDR3 DNA reads TGTGCCAGTAGTACCTCTCTCAATCAGCCCCAGCATTTT. Amino acid sequence: CASSTSLNQPQHF.

The chain recombines TRBV11-2 with TRBJ1-6, with TRBD1 identical over 10 bases. With V trimmed by 4 bases and J by 6 bases, 15 bases remained unmatched. This CDR3 is 19 amino acids long. In germline, CDR1 is SGHAT, CDR2 FQNNGV. The chain's CDR3 is CASSWGSLWDRGINSPLHF. CDR3 in DNA: TGTGCCAGCAGCTGGGGGAGTTTGTGGGACAGGGGCATTAATTCACCCCTCCACTTT.

J is TRBJ1-4 and V is TRBV19, with D unclear. The CDR3 loop spans 15 amino acids. Deletions cut 4 bases from V and 7 bases from J, with 16 bases between. The germline CDR1 and CDR2 sequences are LNHDA and SQIVND (reference sequence). CDR3 in amino acids: CASSRFQRSVEKLFF. CDR3 DNA: TGTGCCAGTAGTAGGTTTCAGAGGTCTGTTGAAAAACTGTTTTTT.